This TCR beta chain was observed in a study of T-cell memory formation after mild COVID-19. Study context: The study found TCR clusters largely donor specific.

TCRdb passed the 5' RACE reads through MiXCR, listing each CDR3 protein once. The repertoire has over 55,000 distinct CDR3 sequences, 12% of them found once; the top ten carry about 25%. V was pared by 3 bases and J by 6 bases, with 7 bases of the junction left unmatched. The germline CDR1 and CDR2 sequences are LGHNA and YNFKEQ. CDR3 length: 16 residues. Study-level findings and limits: Pre-infection memory contained some responding clones, which suggested that cross-reactive memory had joined. Shrinking CD4+ clones resided mostly in CM and EM, and CD8+ ones in EMRA. From day 15 to 85, contracting clones were balanced between CD4 and CD8, whereas later expanders leaned toward CD4+.

This clonotype was seen repeatedly, ten times or more. No antigen is known for it. The chain links TRBV4-2 to TRBJ2-1; TRBD1 aligns across 11 bases. The sequencing input was PBMCs or a T cell subset sorted from them (not recorded which). This sequence was found in a man between 18 and 29 years old who had mild COVID-19 (a few samples of this study predate the infection). Cell type and time point are not known. CDR3 coding DNA: TGTGCCAGCAGCCAGGAAATCGGGACAGGGGGCAATGAGCAGTTCTTC. Translated, it gives CASSQEIGTGGNEQFF.